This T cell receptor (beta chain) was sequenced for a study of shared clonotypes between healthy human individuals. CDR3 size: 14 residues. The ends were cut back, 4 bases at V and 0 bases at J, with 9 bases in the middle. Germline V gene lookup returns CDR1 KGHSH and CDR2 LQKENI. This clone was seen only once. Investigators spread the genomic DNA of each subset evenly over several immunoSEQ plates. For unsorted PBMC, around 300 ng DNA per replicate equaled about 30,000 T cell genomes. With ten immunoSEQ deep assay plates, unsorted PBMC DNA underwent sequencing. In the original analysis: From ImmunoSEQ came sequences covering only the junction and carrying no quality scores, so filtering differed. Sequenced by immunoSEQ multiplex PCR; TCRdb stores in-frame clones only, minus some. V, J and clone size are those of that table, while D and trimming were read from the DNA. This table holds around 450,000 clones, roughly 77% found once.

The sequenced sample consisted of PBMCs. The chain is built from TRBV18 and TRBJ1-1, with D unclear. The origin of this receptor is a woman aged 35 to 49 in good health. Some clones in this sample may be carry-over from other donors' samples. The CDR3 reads CASSLRQVNTEAFF. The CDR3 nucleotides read TGTGCCAGCTCACTCAGACAAGTGAACACTGAAGCTTTCTTT.